A single sample gave rise to the 17 T cell receptor beta chains below, sequenced in a study of cytomegalovirus exposure and HLA in healthy donors. Amplification used 60 Vbeta primers and 13 Jbeta primers. Repertoires were generated with immunoSEQ multiplex PCR, while TCRdb's copy carries only in-frame clones and drops some. This sample has approximately 160,000 clones, with approximately 78% found just once. The sample comprised PBMCs. The receptors were sampled from a girl aged 2 to 10 in good health and CMV-seropositive.

The chain has TRBV6-5 and TRBJ2-1; 9 nucleotides align to TRBD2. This CDR3 is 14 amino acids long. V lost 10 bases to trimming and J lost 5 bases; unmatched junction nucleotides: 9. Germline V gene sequence: CDR1 MNHEY, CDR2 SVGAGI. CDR3 DNA: TGTGCCACCACCCTAGTAGCGGGAGACAATGAGCAGTTCTTC. It yields the protein CATTLVAGDNEQFF.

This rearrangement joins TRBV6-5 to TRBJ1-4, with D tentatively TRBD1 (6 bases). CDR3 length equals 13 residues. V lost 10 bases and J 6 bases, leaving 15 bases between the germline ends. Germline loops: CDR1 MNHEY, CDR2 SVGAGI. CDR3 sequence reads: CATRGGIHEKLFF. The CDR3 DNA follows: TGTGCCACCAGGGGAGGGATACATGAAAAACTGTTTTTT.

The chain combines TRBV9 with TRBJ2-3, with 11 bases lining up with TRBD2. Germline assignment: CDR1 SGDLS and CDR2 YYNGEE. CDR3 length: 17 residues. Trimming cost V 3 bases and J 6 bases; bases outside gene matches: 12. CDR3 region: CASSAQLLAGGTDTQYF. CDR3 DNA: TGTGCCAGCAGCGCCCAACTTCTAGCGGGAGGTACGGATACGCAGTATTTT. Complete variable domain (other parts from reference TRBV9 and TRBJ2-3): DSGVTQTPKHLITATGQRVTLRCSPRSGDLSVYWYQQSLDQGLQFLIQYYNGEERAKGNILERFSAQQFPDLHSELNLSSLELGDSALYFCASSAQLLAGGTDTQYFGPGTRLTVL.

The chain is built from TRBV27 and TRBJ2-7, with a tentative D call TRBD1 (5 bases). CDR3 length: 12 residues. CDR1 and CDR2 (germline): MNHEY, SMNVEV (reference sequence). The germline V and J ends were trimmed by 5 bases and 2 bases, with 7 bases remaining between them. The CDR3 spells CASSLGAYEQYF. The CDR3 DNA reads as TGTGCCAGCAGTCTAGGGGCCTACGAGCAGTACTTC.

On this clone itself: Within the sample, other DNA sequences also encode this same CDR3. The gene calls are TRBV5-1 and TRBJ2-3, with a tentative D call TRBD1 (5 bases). Germline V CDR1 and CDR2: SGHRS, YFSETQ. The CDR3 consists of 14 residues. Trimming left V 1 base short and J 1 base short, with 7 bases between. CDR3 DNA sequence: TGCGCCAGCAGCTTGCAGGGTCGCACAGATACGCAGTATTTT. Amino acids: CASSLQGRTDTQYF.

This rearrangement joins TRBV5-1 to TRBJ2-5; 9 bases agree with TRBD2. Germline values: CDR1 SGHRS, CDR2 YFSETQ. J was trimmed by 2 bases and V by 4 bases; bases with no gene match: 3. The CDR3 totals 14 residues. The chain's CDR3 is CASSASGIQETQYF. DNA for the CDR3: TGCGCCAGCAGCGCTAGCGGGATACAAGAGACCCAGTACTTC.

The chain couples TRBV27 to TRBJ1-4; possible D gene TRBD1, 6 bases. The CDR3 covers 15 residues. Germline V gene lookup returns CDR1 MNHEY and CDR2 SMNVEV (reference sequence). V was cut by 6 bases and J by 7 bases, with 18 bases left in between. The CDR3 spells CASSTTGPDPEKLFF. DNA for the CDR3: TGTGCCAGCAGCACCACAGGGCCTGATCCTGAAAAACTGTTTTTT.

The J gene is TRBJ2-1, the V gene TRBV4-1; 9 nucleotides agree with TRBD2. Germline V gene sequence: CDR1 MGHRA, CDR2 YSYEKL. The V segment lost 1 base and the J segment 6 bases; nucleotides outside the gene matches: 7. The length of the CDR3 is 16 residues. The CDR3 loop reads CASSQGATSGSNEQFF. CDR3 DNA: TGCGCCAGCAGCCAAGGGGCCACTAGCGGGTCCAATGAGCAGTTCTTC.

V is TRBV5-6 and J is TRBJ2-2, with TRBD1 matching 8 bases. Germline V gives CDR1 SGHDT, CDR2 YYEEEE. Trimming cost V 4 bases and J 1 base; bases outside gene matches: 6. The CDR3 contains 16 residues. DNA of the CDR3: TGTGCCAGCAGCCTCCCCGGGACAGGGAACACCGGGGAGCTGTTTTTT. Its translation: CASSLPGTGNTGELFF.

The CDR3 reads CASRGGRTDTQYF. The CDR3 DNA is TGCGCCAGCCGAGGAGGTCGCACAGATACGCAGTATTTT. This chain joins TRBV5-1 and TRBJ2-3; D is possibly TRBD2 (5 bases). V was clipped by 7 bases and J by 1 base, with 10 bases between them. This CDR3 spans 13 amino acids. Germline V gene lookup returns CDR1 SGHRS and CDR2 YFSETQ.

The rearrangement joins TRBV2 to TRBJ2-1; the match to TRBD2 covers 9 bases. The CDR3 is 16 residues long. J lost 11 bases, V lost 4 bases, and 15 bases had no gene match. The V gene's germline CDR1 is SNHLY and CDR2 FYNNEI. DNA of the CDR3: TGTGCCAGCAGTGTAATGTCCCTAGCGGGGTCCATTCAGCAGTTCTTC. This translates into CASSVMSLAGSIQQFF. Full variable domain (remainder filled in from reference TRBV2 and TRBJ2-1): EPEVTQTPSHQVTQMGQEVILRCVPISNHLYFYWYRQILGQKVEFLVSFYNNEISEKSEIFDDQFSVERPDGSNFTLKIRSTKLEDSAMYFCASSVMSLAGSIQQFFGPGTRLTVL.

The rearrangement uses TRBV4-1 and TRBJ2-6; tentative D call: TRBD2 (5 bases). The CDR3 is made up of 17 amino acids. Trimming left V 4 bases short and J 0 bases short, with 13 bases between. Germline CDR1 MGHRA, CDR2 YSYEKL. The CDR3 reads CASSLGRGFSGANVLTF. The DNA for the CDR3 is TGCGCCAGCAGCCTTGGGAGAGGGTTCTCTGGGGCCAACGTCCTGACTTTC.

The V call is TRBV30, the J call TRBJ2-3, with 7 bases aligning to TRBD2. CDR1 is GTSNPN, CDR2 SVGIG, per germline (reference sequence). CDR3 length: 17 amino acids. The V gene end was trimmed by 3 bases and the J gene end by 2 bases; junction bases not matched to a gene: 14. The DNA of the CDR3 is TGTGCCTGGAGAGCTCGACTAGCTCCAAACGCCACAGATACGCAGTATTTT. Its protein is CAWRARLAPNATDTQYF.

CDR3 amino acids: CASSLKGYSGNTIYF. The CDR3 nucleotides are TGTGCCAGCAGCCTAAAGGGGTACTCTGGAAACACCATATATTTT. The chain links TRBV7-9 to TRBJ1-3, with D possibly TRBD1 on 5 matching bases. This CDR3 comprises 15 residues. From germline, CDR1 is SEHNR and CDR2 FQNEAQ (reference sequence). Trimming removed 5 bases at V and 0 bases at J, with 11 bases between.

The chain uses TRBV7-6 and TRBJ2-1; 9 bases are a match to TRBD2. The CDR3 contains 18 residues. The germline V gene encodes CDR1 SGHVS and CDR2 FNYEAQ. J lost 0 bases, V lost 5 bases, and 11 bases had no gene match. This CDR3 is CASSPRMTSGLSYNEQFF. The CDR3 bases are TGTGCCAGCAGCCCCCGGATGACTAGCGGACTCTCCTACAATGAGCAGTTCTTC. The full variable domain, completed using reference TRBV7-6 and TRBJ2-1, is GAGVSQSPRYKVTKRGQDVALRCDPISGHVSLYWYRQALGQGPEFLTYFNYEAQQDKSGLPNDRFSAERPEGSISTLTIQRTEQRDSAMYRCASSPRMTSGLSYNEQFFGPGTRLTVL.

This chain connects TRBV4-1 to TRBJ2-4; D gene unclear. The CDR3 totals 18 residues. V was clipped by 0 bases and J by 0 bases, with 15 bases between them. Germline V gene sequence: CDR1 MGHRA, CDR2 YSYEKL. CDR3 coding DNA: TGCGCCAGCAGCCAAGATCAATTTAACTTCGTAGCCAAAAACATTCAGTACTTC. Protein product: CASSQDQFNFVAKNIQYF.

This rearrangement joins TRBV7-2 to TRBJ2-5, with unresolved D. Germline CDR1 and CDR2: SGHTA and FQGNSA. CDR3 length: 11 amino acids. Trimming took 3 bases from V and 4 from J, leaving 3 bases between them. The CDR3 nucleotides read TGTGCCAGCAGCTTCTCAGAGACCCAGTACTTC. It encodes CASSFSETQYF.